The next 7 T cell receptor beta chains were all read from a single sample in a study of OX40 agonist ivuxolimab in advanced cancers. Clones were read by immunoSEQ multiplex PCR, and TCRdb kept only the in-frame ones, dropping some. Among approximately 82,000 clones listed, over 80% were seen once. This material consisted of CD4+ or CD8+ T cells sorted from blood, taken in a trial of the OX40 agonist ivuxolimab. The receptor set was obtained from an adult with an advanced solid tumor such as melanoma, head and neck, liver or kidney cancer.

This clone was counted once. V gene TRBV6-6 combines with J gene TRBJ1-1, with 7 bases identical to TRBD1. Germline V gene lookup returns CDR1 MNHNY and CDR2 SVGAGI (reference sequence). This CDR3 contains 11 residues. V dropped 5 bases and J dropped 10; count of bases not matched to a gene: 4. Written as DNA, the CDR3 is TGTGCCAGCAGTACACGGACAGGAGCTTTCTTT. Encoded protein: CASSTRTGAFF.

The chain is built from TRBV7-6 and TRBJ2-2, with D unclear. CDR3 length: 13 amino acids. Trimming removed 2 bases at V and 6 bases at J, with 7 bases between. Germline CDR1 and CDR2: SGHVS and FNYEAQ. Here the CDR3 DNA reads TGTGCCAGCAGCTTACAGCCAGCCGGGGAGCTGTTTTTT. Amino acid sequence: CASSLQPAGELFF.

This chain links TRBV10-1 with TRBJ2-1, with TRBD1 matching 8 bases. There are 17 residues in the CDR3. Germline V gene data show CDR1 as WNHNN and CDR2 as SYGVQD (reference sequence). The junction had 18 bases not matched to a gene; V was cut back by 6 bases and J by 8 bases. CDR3 bases: TGCGCCAGCAGGGTGGCGAGCGATGCGGGGACAGGACATGAGCAGTTCTTC. Its protein product is CASRVASDAGTGHEQFF.

The V and J genes are TRBV5-1 and TRBJ2-1, with 7 nucleotides matching TRBD2. The V gene's germline CDR1 is SGHRS and CDR2 YFSETQ. The CDR3 spans 15 residues. Trimming removed 3 bases from V and 8 bases from J; junction bases left unmatched: 11. For the CDR3, the DNA is TGCGCCAGCAGCTCGGGGACTACGTCCGGCGATGAGCAGTTCTTC. This encodes CASSSGTTSGDEQFF.

The chain links TRBV19 to TRBJ1-5; 8 nucleotides align to TRBD1. The CDR3 is made up of 18 amino acids. From germline, CDR1 is LNHDA and CDR2 SQIVND (reference sequence). V lost 3 bases, J lost 0 bases, and 10 bases stayed unmatched. In DNA, the CDR3 is TGTGCCAGTAGTATGGGGTACAGGGGGGGGACTAGCAATCAGCCCCAGCATTTT. Encoded protein: CASSMGYRGGTSNQPQHF.

The genes are TRBV19 and TRBJ2-7; D remains unclear. Germline V CDR1 and CDR2: LNHDA, SQIVND (reference sequence). V dropped 7 bases and J dropped 0 bases, with 13 bases sitting between them. This CDR3 region has 14 residues. The CDR3 sequence is CASKSRRSSYEQYF. The CDR3 coding sequence is TGTGCCAGTAAGAGCAGAAGGAGCTCCTACGAGCAGTACTTC.

The genes are TRBV20-1 and TRBJ1-1; D call uncertain. Germline V CDR1 and CDR2: DFQATT, SNEGSKA (reference sequence). The CDR3 is made up of 11 amino acids. Between the trimmed V and J ends, which lost 4 bases and 1 base, there was a span of 4 bases. This CDR3 is CSAIGNTEAFF. In DNA form, the CDR3 reads TGCAGTGCTATCGGGAACACTGAAGCTTTCTTT.